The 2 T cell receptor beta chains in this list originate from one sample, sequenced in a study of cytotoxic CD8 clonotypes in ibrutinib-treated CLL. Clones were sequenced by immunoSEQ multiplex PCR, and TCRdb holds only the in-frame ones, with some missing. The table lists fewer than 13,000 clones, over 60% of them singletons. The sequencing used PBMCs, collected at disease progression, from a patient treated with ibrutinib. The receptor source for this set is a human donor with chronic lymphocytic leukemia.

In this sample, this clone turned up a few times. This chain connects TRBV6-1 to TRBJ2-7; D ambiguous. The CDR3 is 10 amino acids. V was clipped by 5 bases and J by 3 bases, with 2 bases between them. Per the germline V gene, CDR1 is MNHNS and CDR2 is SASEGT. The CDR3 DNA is TGTGCCAGCAGTTTCTACGAGCAGTACTTC. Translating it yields CASSFYEQYF.

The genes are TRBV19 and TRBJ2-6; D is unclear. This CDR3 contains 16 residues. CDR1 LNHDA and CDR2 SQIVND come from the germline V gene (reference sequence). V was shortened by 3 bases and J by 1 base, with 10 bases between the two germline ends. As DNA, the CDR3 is TGTGCCAGTAGTATCGCTGTAGGGTCTGGGGCCAACGTCCTGACTTTC. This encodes CASSIAVGSGANVLTF.